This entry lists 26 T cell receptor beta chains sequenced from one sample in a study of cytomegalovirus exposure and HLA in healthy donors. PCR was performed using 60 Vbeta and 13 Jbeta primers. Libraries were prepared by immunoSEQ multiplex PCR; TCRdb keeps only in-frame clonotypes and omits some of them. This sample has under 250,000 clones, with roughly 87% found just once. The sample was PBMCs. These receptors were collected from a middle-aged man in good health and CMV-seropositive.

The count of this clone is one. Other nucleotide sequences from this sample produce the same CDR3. The CDR3 region has the DNA TGTGCCAGCAGTTACAGGGGTCACTATGGCTACACCTTC. Translating gives CASSYRGHYGYTF. V and J are TRBV28 and TRBJ1-2; 7 bases are shared with TRBD1. Trimming cost V 4 bases and J 3 bases; bases outside gene matches: 2. Germline V gene lookup returns CDR1 MDHEN and CDR2 SYDVKM. The CDR3 covers 13 residues.

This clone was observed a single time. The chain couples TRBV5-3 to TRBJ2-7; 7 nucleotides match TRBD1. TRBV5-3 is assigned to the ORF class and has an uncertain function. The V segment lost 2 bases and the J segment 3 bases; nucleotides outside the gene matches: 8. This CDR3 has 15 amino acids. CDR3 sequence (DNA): TGTGCCAGAAGCTTCGGTCCGAGGGACAGCTACGAGCAGTACGTC. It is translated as CARSFGPRDSYEQYV.

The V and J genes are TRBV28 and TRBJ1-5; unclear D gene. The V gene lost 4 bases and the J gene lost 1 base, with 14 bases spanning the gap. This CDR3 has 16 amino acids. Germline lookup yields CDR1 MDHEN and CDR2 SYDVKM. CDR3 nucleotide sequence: TGTGCCAGCAGTTCCCCTCCAAGGAGAAGCAATCAGCCCCAGCATTTT. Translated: CASSSPPRRSNQPQHF.

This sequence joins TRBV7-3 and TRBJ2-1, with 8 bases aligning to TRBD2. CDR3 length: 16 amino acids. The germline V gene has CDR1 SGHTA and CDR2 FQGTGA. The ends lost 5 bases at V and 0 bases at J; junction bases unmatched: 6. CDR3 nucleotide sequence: TGTGCCAGCAGCGCGCTAGCGGGCAGCTCCTACAATGAGCAGTTCTTC. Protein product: CASSALAGSSYNEQFF.

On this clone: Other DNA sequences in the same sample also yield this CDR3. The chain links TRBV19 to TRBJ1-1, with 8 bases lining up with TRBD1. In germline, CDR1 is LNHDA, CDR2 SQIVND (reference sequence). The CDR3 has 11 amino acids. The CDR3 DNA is TGTGCTAGCCTGACAGGGGTTGAAGCTTTCTTT. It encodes CASLTGVEAFF.

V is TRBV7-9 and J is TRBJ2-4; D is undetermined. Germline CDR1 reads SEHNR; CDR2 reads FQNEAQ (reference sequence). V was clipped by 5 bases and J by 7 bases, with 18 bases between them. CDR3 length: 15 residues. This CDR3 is CASSPLQNLLNIQYF. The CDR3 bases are TGTGCCAGCAGCCCGCTACAGAATTTGCTGAACATTCAGTACTTC.

As DNA, the CDR3 is TGTGCCAGCAGCCCCGGACAGATTCGTGGCTACACCTTC. As protein: CASSPGQIRGYTF. V gene TRBV11-2 combines with J gene TRBJ1-2; possibly TRBD1 for D (6 bases). This CDR3 contains 13 residues. V lost 5 bases to trimming and J lost 7 bases, with 14 bases between them. Germline lookup yields CDR1 SGHAT and CDR2 FQNNGV.

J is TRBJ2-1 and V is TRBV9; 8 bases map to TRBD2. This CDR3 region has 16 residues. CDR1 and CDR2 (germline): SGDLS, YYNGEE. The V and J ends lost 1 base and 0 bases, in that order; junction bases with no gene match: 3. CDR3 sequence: CASSVTSGSSYNEQFF. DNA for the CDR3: TGTGCCAGCAGCGTAACCAGCGGGAGCTCCTACAATGAGCAGTTCTTC.

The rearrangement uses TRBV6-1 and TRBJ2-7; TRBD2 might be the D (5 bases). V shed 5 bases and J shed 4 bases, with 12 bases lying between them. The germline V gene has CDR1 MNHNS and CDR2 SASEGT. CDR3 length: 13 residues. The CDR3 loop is CASSSVGGYEQYV. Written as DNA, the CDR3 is TGTGCCAGCAGTTCCGTAGGCGGGTACGAGCAGTACGTC.

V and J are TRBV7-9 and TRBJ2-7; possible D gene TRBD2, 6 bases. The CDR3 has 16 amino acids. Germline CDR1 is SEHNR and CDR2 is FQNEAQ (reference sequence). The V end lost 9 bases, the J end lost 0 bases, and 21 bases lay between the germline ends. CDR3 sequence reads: CARRRSSVINSYEQYV. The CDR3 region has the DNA TGTGCCAGGCGTAGATCTAGCGTTATCAACTCCTACGAGCAGTACGTC.

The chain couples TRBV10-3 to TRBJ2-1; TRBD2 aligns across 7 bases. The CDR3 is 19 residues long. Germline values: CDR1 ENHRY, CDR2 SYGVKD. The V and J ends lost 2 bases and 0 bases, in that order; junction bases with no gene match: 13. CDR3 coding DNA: TGTGCCATCAGTGAGAGGGGCGGGGCGGGAGAAATCTCCTACAATGAGCAGTTCTTC. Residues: CAISERGGAGEISYNEQFF.

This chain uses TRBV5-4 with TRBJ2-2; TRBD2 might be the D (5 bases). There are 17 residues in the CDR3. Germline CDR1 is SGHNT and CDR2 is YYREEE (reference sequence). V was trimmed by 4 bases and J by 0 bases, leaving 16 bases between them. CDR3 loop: CASSQGGLATNTGELFF. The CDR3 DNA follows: TGTGCCAGCAGCCAAGGTGGGCTAGCCACGAACACCGGGGAGCTGTTTTTT.

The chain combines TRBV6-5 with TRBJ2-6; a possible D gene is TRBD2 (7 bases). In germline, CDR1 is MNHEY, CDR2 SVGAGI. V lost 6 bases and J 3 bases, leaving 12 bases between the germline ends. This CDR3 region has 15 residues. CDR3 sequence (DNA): TGTGCCAGCAGCCGAAGGGGGGGTGGGGCCAACGTCCTGACTTTC. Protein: CASSRRGGGANVLTF.

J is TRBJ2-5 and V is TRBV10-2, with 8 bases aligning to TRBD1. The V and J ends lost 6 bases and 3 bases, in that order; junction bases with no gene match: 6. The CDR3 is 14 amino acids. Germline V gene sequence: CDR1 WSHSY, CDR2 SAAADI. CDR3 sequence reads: CASRQGVGEETQYF. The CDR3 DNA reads TGCGCCAGCAGACAGGGGGTGGGAGAAGAGACCCAGTACTTC.

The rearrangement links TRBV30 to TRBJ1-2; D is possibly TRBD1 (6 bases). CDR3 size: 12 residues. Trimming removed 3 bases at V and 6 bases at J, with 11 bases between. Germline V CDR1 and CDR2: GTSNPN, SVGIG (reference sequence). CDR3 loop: CAWRRGYHGYTF. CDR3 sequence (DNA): TGTGCCTGGAGGAGGGGGTACCATGGCTACACCTTC.

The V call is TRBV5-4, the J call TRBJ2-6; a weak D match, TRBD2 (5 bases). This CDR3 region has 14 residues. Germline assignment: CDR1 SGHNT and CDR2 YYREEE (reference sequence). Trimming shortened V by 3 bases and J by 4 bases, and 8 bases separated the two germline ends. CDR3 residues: CASSSGGGANVLTF. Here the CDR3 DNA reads TGTGCCAGCAGCTCCGGCGGGGGGGCCAACGTCCTGACTTTC.

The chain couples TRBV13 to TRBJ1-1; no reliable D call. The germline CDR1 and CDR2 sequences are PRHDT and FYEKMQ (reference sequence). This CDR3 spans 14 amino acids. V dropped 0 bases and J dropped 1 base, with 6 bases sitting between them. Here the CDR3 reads CASSLGGENTEAFF. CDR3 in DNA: TGTGCCAGCAGCTTAGGGGGAGAGAACACTGAAGCTTTCTTT.

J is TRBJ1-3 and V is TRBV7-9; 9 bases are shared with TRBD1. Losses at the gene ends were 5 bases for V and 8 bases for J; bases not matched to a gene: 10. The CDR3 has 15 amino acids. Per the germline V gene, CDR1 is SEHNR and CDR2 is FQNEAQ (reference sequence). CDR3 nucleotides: TGTGCCAGCAGCACAACGGACAGGGGCCGGCACACCATATATTTT. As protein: CASSTTDRGRHTIYF. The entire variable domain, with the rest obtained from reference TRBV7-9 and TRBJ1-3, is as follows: DTGVSQNPRHKITKRGQNVTFRCDPISEHNRLYWYRQTLGQGPEFLTYFQNEAQLEKSRLLSDRFSAERPKGSFSTLEIQRTEQGDSAMYLCASSTTDRGRHTIYFGEGSWLTVV.

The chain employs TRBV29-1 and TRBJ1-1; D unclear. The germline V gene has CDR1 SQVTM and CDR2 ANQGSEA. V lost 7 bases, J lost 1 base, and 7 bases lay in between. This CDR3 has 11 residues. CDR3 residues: CSAPSNTEAFF. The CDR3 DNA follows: TGCAGCGCCCCCTCGAACACTGAAGCTTTCTTT.

The CDR3, as DNA: TGTGCCAGCAGCTTCATGGGGGGACCGAACACCGGGGAGCTGTTTTTT. This gives the protein CASSFMGGPNTGELFF. The V and J genes are TRBV11-2 and TRBJ2-2; possibly TRBD2 for D (6 bases). The germline V gene encodes CDR1 SGHAT and CDR2 FQNNGV. V was trimmed by 3 bases and J by 0 bases, leaving 11 bases between them. There are 16 residues in the CDR3.

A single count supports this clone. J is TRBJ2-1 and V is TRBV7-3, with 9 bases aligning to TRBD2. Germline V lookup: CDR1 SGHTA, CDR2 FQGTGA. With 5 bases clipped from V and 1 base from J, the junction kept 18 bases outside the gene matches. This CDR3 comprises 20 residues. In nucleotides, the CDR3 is TGTGCCAGCAGCCCCAATCCGTGGCTAGCGGGACCATTATCCTACAATGAGCAGTTCTTC. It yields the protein CASSPNPWLAGPLSYNEQFF.

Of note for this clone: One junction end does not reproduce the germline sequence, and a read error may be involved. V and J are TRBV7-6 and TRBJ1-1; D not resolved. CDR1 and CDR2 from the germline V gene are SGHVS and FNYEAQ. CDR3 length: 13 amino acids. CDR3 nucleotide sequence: TGTGCCAGCAACTTAGGGCTTAACAGTGAAGCTTTCTTT. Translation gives CASNLGLNSEAFF.

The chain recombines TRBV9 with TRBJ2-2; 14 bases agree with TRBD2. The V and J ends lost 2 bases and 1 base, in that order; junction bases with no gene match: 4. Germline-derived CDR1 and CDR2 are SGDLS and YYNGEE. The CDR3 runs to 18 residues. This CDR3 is CASSVGLAGEGNTGELFF. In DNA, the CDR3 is TGTGCCAGCAGCGTGGGACTAGCGGGAGAGGGGAACACCGGGGAGCTGTTTTTT.

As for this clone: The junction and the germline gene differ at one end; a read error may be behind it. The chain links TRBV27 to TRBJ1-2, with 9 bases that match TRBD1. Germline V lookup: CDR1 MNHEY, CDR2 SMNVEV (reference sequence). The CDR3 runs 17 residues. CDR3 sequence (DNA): TGTGCCAGCAGTTTATCGACCGGACAGGGGCTAAACTATGGCCACACCTTC. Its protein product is CASSLSTGQGLNYGHTF.

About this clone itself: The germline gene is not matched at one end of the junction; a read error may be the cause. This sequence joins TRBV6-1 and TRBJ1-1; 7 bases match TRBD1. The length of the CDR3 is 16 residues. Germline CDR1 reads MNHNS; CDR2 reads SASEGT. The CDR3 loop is CASNEILGTANTEAFF. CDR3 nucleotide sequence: TGTGCCAGCAATGAAATTTTGGGGACAGCTAACACTGAAGCTTTCTTT.

The CDR3 loop is CASSLAAIAGGYIQYF. The CDR3 DNA is TGTGCCAGCAGCTTAGCGGCGATAGCGGGAGGTTACATTCAGTACTTC. V usage is TRBV7-9 and J usage is TRBJ2-4; TRBD2 agrees at 10 bases. The V gene end was trimmed by 0 bases and the J gene end by 8 bases; junction bases not matched to a gene: 7. The germline CDR1 and CDR2 sequences are SEHNR and FQNEAQ (reference sequence). This CDR3 is built from 16 residues.